This TCR beta chain emerged from a study of graft-versus-host responses after intestinal transplantation (dated by TCRdb to the early 2020s). About the investigation overall: The transplants that recipients received were multivisceral, liver-intestinal, or isolated intestinal. Every recipient was given anti-thymocyte globulin induction, followed by roughly 3 years of maintenance tacrolimus and steroids. After intestinal transplantation, graft-versus-host and host-versus-graft alloreactive T cell clones were followed in the graft, circulation and bone marrow using bulk TCR-beta CDR3 sequencing. Alloreactive clones were identified by sequencing pre-transplant mixed lymphocyte reaction products and comparing them with unstimulated pre-transplant donor and recipient T cells. The cohort enrolled roughly 25 intestinal transplant recipients including one retransplant, and 3 patients lacking pretransplant specimens were excluded. A peak of at least 4% donor T cells among recipient peripheral blood mononuclear cells was the definition used for donor T cell macrochimerism. Instead of going to the commercial service, samples from a few later patients were sequenced in-house on an Illumina MiSeq and processed with MiXCR.

Note on this clone: Its antigen remains undetermined. Base-call qualities are not available, and no considerably larger clone is one nucleotide away.

Based on the germline V gene (reference sequence), the CDR1 and CDR2 sequences are MNHEY and SMNVEV. The CDR3 holds 13 amino acids from the cysteine to the phenylalanine. The DNA shown is the 39-base CDR3, in frame from base 1. Germline trimming amounts to 8 bases on V and 0 bases on J, with 4 as the count of junction bases outside the gene matches. The study at large found these results: GvH clones were found in recipient bone marrow, and some of the GvH clones appeared earlier in ileal mucosa or blood, which is consistent with an intestinal mucosal origin. High GvH to HvG T cell clonal ratios were observed in the allografts of patients with donor T cell macrochimerism. Conclusions were limited by the relatively low number and heterogeneity of intestinal transplant patients. Early after transplant, peak levels of circulating GvH clones were found to be associated with declines in HvG clones.

Blood samples were collected up to 4 times in the first month after transplant and then at least monthly when available. The receptor library was made with the immunoSEQ multiplex PCR assay. For most patients, high-throughput TCR-beta CDR3 sequencing of genomic DNA was performed by Adaptive Biotechnologies. Regarding the original processing steps: TCR sequencing data for around 19 patients were retrieved from Adaptive's ImmunoSEQ software; three other patients were processed with MiXCR and VDJtools. CDR3 nucleotide sequences shared between donor and recipient were removed because the origin of such sequences could not be assigned. At least 2-fold expansion over unstimulated cells and a minimum CFSE-low frequency of 0.002% (template counts) or 0.001% (read counts) were required for clones to be classified as alloreactive. Clones were considered mappable if detected in sequenced pre-transplant spleen, lymph node, or MLR CFSE-low populations of the donor or recipient. The cumulative frequency of alloreactive clones was calculated as a percentage of all sequences, weighted by copy number. TCRdb carries this immuneACCESS record with in-frame sequences only. Its versions omit some clonotypes, under half of them owing to an unresolved V gene in the studies checked, with the rest unexplained. Clonal size and the V and J genes are those of that table, whereas D and trimming came from the DNA. This sample lists under 90,000 clones; about nine tenths were detected once. The top ten constitute 0.55% to 0.8% of the sample.

Recombination joined TRBV27 with TRBJ2-7, and 7 junctional nucleotides match TRBD1. Sample: PBMCs, taken 98 days after intestinal transplantation. This receptor was taken from a human patient who received an intestinal transplant, so some T cells may come from the graft donor. Here is the DNA: TGTGCCAGCTCGGGACAGATCTCCTACGAGCAGTACTTC. Protein translation: CASSGQISYEQYF.